This T cell receptor (beta chain) originates from a study of blood T cell repertoires in COVID-19. Per germline, CDR1 SGHTA and CDR2 FQGNSA. This CDR3 has 13 residues. Trimming pared 5 bases from V and 2 bases from J, leaving 8 bases between. The table came from immunoSEQ multiplex PCR; TCRdb's copy has only in-frame clones and leaves some out. Here the sample spans around 51,000 clones, roughly nine tenths being singletons. Sequencing input: peripheral blood. This TCR came from a man in his sixties or seventies with acute or convalescent COVID-19. This chain uses TRBV7-2 with TRBJ2-3; D may be TRBD2 (5 bases). CDR3: CASSTRVTDTQYF. The CDR3, as DNA: TGTGCCAGCAGCACGAGGGTCACAGATACGCAGTATTTT.